The rows below give T cell receptor beta chains drawn from one sample of a study of blood T cells in healthy people across ages. TCRdb analysed the 5' RACE reads with MiXCR anew, one entry per CDR3 protein. The sample holds hundreds of thousands of distinct CDR3 sequences; approximately 48% are singletons and the top ten take about a fifth. Specimen: blood. These receptors were collected from a man aged 60 to 69 in good health. Each CDR3 is given without its conserved first and last residue. Clone size is shown for a subset of rows, as once, few, many or a class of expanded clone.

j_gene: TRBJ2-2; abundance: -; v_gene: TRBV20-1; CDR3aa: SARATGGGELF
j_gene: TRBJ2-7; abundance: -; v_gene: TRBV5-4; CDR3aa: ASSLASRSYEQY
j_gene: TRBJ2-7; abundance: many; v_gene: TRBV5-5; CDR3aa: ASSSSLERPYEQY
j_gene: TRBJ1-5; abundance: few; v_gene: TRBV6-2/TRBV6-3; CDR3aa: ASSYPGTGLNQPQH
j_gene: TRBJ2-2; abundance: -; v_gene: TRBV6-6; CDR3aa: ASGLTSNTGELF
j_gene: TRBJ1-1; abundance: -; v_gene: TRBV18; CDR3aa: ASSPPGQGYLNTEAF
j_gene: TRBJ1-1; abundance: -; v_gene: TRBV14; CDR3aa: ASDFRGLSLVGDTEAF
j_gene: TRBJ1-1; abundance: -; v_gene: TRBV6-6; CDR3aa: ASKGEVTEAF
j_gene: TRBJ2-2; abundance: -; v_gene: TRBV6-2/TRBV6-3; CDR3aa: ASSYVRSSGGSTGELF
j_gene: TRBJ1-5; abundance: -; v_gene: TRBV20-1; CDR3aa: SAVPSLGNQPQH
j_gene: TRBJ2-2; abundance: -; v_gene: TRBV7-3; CDR3aa: ASPRGQGSSTGELF
j_gene: TRBJ2-7; abundance: -; v_gene: TRBV5-1; CDR3aa: ASSWDRGQDEQY
j_gene: TRBJ2-2; abundance: -; v_gene: TRBV6-1; CDR3aa: ASSKRSGTANTGELF
j_gene: TRBJ2-5; abundance: few; v_gene: TRBV28; CDR3aa: ASSPRGTGGRETQY
j_gene: TRBJ1-2; abundance: -; v_gene: TRBV2; CDR3aa: ASRGDSHYGYT
j_gene: TRBJ2-7; abundance: few; v_gene: TRBV10-3; CDR3aa: AISEQGHSSYEQY
j_gene: TRBJ2-7; abundance: many; v_gene: TRBV12-3/TRBV12-4; CDR3aa: ASSLGGGLYEQY
j_gene: TRBJ2-1; abundance: -; v_gene: TRBV7-2; CDR3aa: ASSLDASGGSDEQF
j_gene: TRBJ1-5; abundance: -; v_gene: TRBV12-3/TRBV12-4; CDR3aa: ASSYPGTGVQPQH
j_gene: TRBJ2-5; abundance: -; v_gene: TRBV5-1; CDR3aa: ASSSPGAAGGTKSYQETQY
j_gene: TRBJ1-3; abundance: -; v_gene: TRBV7-9; CDR3aa: ASSPPGQSSGNTIY
j_gene: TRBJ1-2; abundance: -; v_gene: TRBV9; CDR3aa: ASSGTGSYYGYT
j_gene: TRBJ1-4; abundance: -; v_gene: TRBV7-2; CDR3aa: ASSSKARGLGEKLF
j_gene: -; abundance: -; v_gene: TRBV3-1; CDR3aa: ASSQNPGAGETQY
j_gene: TRBJ2-5; abundance: -; v_gene: TRBV4-3; CDR3aa: ASSQLGQGEKTQY
j_gene: TRBJ2-6; abundance: -; v_gene: TRBV28; CDR3aa: ASSPPRKSGANVLT